The rows below give T cell receptor beta chains drawn from one sample of a study of early T cells in non-severe SARS-CoV-2 infection. TCRdb re-called the 5' RACE reads with MiXCR, one entry per CDR3 protein. The sample has over 55,000 distinct CDR3 sequences; approximately 7.7% are singletons. The sequenced sample consisted of whole blood. Every receptor here comes from an adult who was a healthcare worker with PCR-confirmed SARS-CoV-2 infection or an uninfected control (not recorded which). CDR3s include the opening cysteine and the closing phenylalanine or tryptophan. The D gene is left open where the match is weak. Size is stated for part of the rows, as once, few or many counts, or as a class when the clone is expanded.

abundance: many
d_gene: .
v_gene: TRBV5-5
j_gene: TRBJ2-4
CDR3aa: CASSLVTAKNIQYF
CDR3nt: TGTGCCAGCAGCTTGGTCACAGCCAAAAACATTCAGTACTTC

abundance: .
d_gene: .
v_gene: TRBV12-3/TRBV12-4
j_gene: TRBJ2-1
CDR3aa: CASSGRSLSYNEQFF
CDR3nt: TGTGCCAGCAGCGGGAGATCCCTTTCCTACAATGAGCAGTTCTTC

abundance: few
d_gene: TRBD1
v_gene: TRBV10-1
j_gene: TRBJ2-7
CDR3aa: CATLRAGTADFEQYF
CDR3nt: TGCGCCACCCTGAGGGCCGGGACAGCCGACTTTGAGCAGTACTTC

abundance: few
d_gene: TRBD2
v_gene: TRBV27
j_gene: TRBJ2-1
CDR3aa: CASSQGLAGGNEQFF
CDR3nt: TGTGCCAGCAGTCAGGGACTAGCGGGAGGCAATGAGCAGTTCTTC

abundance: few
d_gene: TRBD1
v_gene: TRBV6-1
j_gene: TRBJ2-5
CDR3aa: CASEPGQGLETQYF
CDR3nt: TGTGCCAGCGAACCTGGACAGGGACTGGAGACCCAGTACTTC

abundance: .
d_gene: .
v_gene: TRBV6-1
j_gene: TRBJ2-7
CDR3aa: CASSEAASYEQYF
CDR3nt: TGTGCCAGCAGTGAAGCGGCTTCCTACGAGCAGTACTTC

abundance: many
d_gene: TRBD2
v_gene: TRBV28
j_gene: TRBJ2-7
CDR3aa: CASSPMTSSGLYEQYF
CDR3nt: TGTGCCAGCAGTCCAATGACTAGCAGTGGACTCTACGAGCAGTACTTC

abundance: many
d_gene: .
v_gene: TRBV29-1
j_gene: TRBJ1-4
CDR3aa: CSVERGDEKLFF
CDR3nt: TGCAGCGTTGAGCGAGGGGATGAAAAACTGTTTTTT

abundance: many
d_gene: .
v_gene: TRBV11-2
j_gene: TRBJ2-7
CDR3aa: CASSGVREQYF
CDR3nt: TGTGCCAGCTCGGGAGTAAGGGAGCAGTACTTC

abundance: few
d_gene: .
v_gene: TRBV7-6
j_gene: TRBJ2-1
CDR3aa: CASSPRGFNEQFF
CDR3nt: TGTGCCAGCAGCCCACGGGGTTTCAATGAGCAGTTCTTC

abundance: few
d_gene: .
v_gene: TRBV20-1
j_gene: TRBJ2-1
CDR3aa: CSRGGTSYNEQFF
CDR3nt: TGCTCCCGGGGCGGCACCTCCTACAATGAGCAGTTCTTC

abundance: many
d_gene: .
v_gene: TRBV28
j_gene: TRBJ2-7
CDR3aa: CASSPRRTFLYEQYF
CDR3nt: TGTGCCAGCAGCCCCCGCCGGACATTTCTATACGAGCAGTACTTC

abundance: many
d_gene: TRBD1
v_gene: TRBV20-1
j_gene: TRBJ1-1
CDR3aa: CSASGTGGTEAFF
CDR3nt: TGCAGTGCTTCCGGGACAGGGGGCACTGAAGCTTTCTTT

abundance: .
d_gene: .
v_gene: TRBV5-1
j_gene: TRBJ2-6
CDR3aa: CASSLGQISGANVLTF
CDR3nt: TGCGCCAGCAGCTTGGGTCAGATCTCTGGGGCCAACGTCCTGACTTTC

abundance: .
d_gene: .
v_gene: TRBV10-2
j_gene: TRBJ2-7
CDR3aa: CASSIGETYEQYF
CDR3nt: TGCGCCAGCAGTATCGGGGAGACCTACGAGCAGTACTTC

abundance: many
d_gene: TRBD1
v_gene: TRBV27
j_gene: TRBJ2-2
CDR3aa: CASSSPDRVSGELFF
CDR3nt: TGTGCCAGCAGCTCCCCTGACAGGGTCTCCGGGGAGCTGTTTTTT

abundance: many
d_gene: TRBD2
v_gene: TRBV7-8
j_gene: TRBJ2-1
CDR3aa: CASSAGLAEQFF
CDR3nt: TGTGCCAGCAGCGCTGGACTAGCGGAGCAGTTCTTC

abundance: many
d_gene: .
v_gene: TRBV5-4
j_gene: TRBJ2-1
CDR3aa: CASSLVPYNEQFF
CDR3nt: TGTGCCAGCAGCCTAGTCCCCTACAATGAGCAGTTCTTC

abundance: .
d_gene: .
v_gene: TRBV5-1
j_gene: TRBJ2-7
CDR3aa: CASSLAGTSRGYEQYF
CDR3nt: TGCGCCAGCAGCTTGGCGGGGACTTCGAGGGGATACGAGCAGTACTTC

abundance: few
d_gene: .
v_gene: TRBV11-2
j_gene: TRBJ2-3
CDR3aa: CASAHTDTQYF
CDR3nt: TGTGCCAGCGCCCACACAGATACGCAGTATTTT

abundance: .
d_gene: .
v_gene: TRBV21-1
j_gene: TRBJ2-3
CDR3aa: CASSYSKRSSTDTQYF
CDR3nt: TGTGCCAGCAGCTACTCGAAGCGAAGTTCCACAGATACGCAGTATTTT

abundance: many
d_gene: TRBD2
v_gene: TRBV6-5
j_gene: TRBJ2-1
CDR3aa: CASSYGTSSVGEQFF
CDR3nt: TGTGCCAGCAGTTATGGGACTAGCAGCGTTGGTGAGCAGTTCTTC

abundance: few
d_gene: TRBD1
v_gene: TRBV2
j_gene: TRBJ2-2
CDR3aa: CASHPTGTAGELFF
CDR3nt: TGTGCCAGCCATCCGACAGGGACAGCCGGGGAGCTGTTTTTT

abundance: few
d_gene: .
v_gene: TRBV7-8
j_gene: TRBJ2-1
CDR3aa: CASSLWGLVGGDGATGIDEQFF
CDR3nt: TGTGCCAGCAGCTTATGGGGACTGGTAGGTGGTGACGGAGCCACCGGGATCGATGAGCAGTTCTTC

abundance: many
d_gene: .
v_gene: TRBV25-1
j_gene: TRBJ2-7
CDR3aa: CASSEIEQYF
CDR3nt: TGTGCCAGCAGTGAAATCGAGCAGTACTTC